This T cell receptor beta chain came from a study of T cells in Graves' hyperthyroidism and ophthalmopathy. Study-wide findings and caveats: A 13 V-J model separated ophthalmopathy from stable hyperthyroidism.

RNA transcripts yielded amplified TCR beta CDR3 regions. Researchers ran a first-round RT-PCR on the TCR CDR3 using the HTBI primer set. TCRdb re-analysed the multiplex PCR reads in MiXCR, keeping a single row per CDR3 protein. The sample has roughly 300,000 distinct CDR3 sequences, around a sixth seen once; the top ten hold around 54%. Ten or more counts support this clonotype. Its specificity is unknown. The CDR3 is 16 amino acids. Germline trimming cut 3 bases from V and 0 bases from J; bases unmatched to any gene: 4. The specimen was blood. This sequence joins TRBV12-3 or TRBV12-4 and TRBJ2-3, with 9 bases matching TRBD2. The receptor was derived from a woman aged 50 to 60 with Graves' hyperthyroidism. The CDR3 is CASSFSAGGSTDTQYF. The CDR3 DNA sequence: TGTGCCAGCAGTTTCTCAGCGGGGGGTAGCACAGATACGCAGTATTTT.